The entry below describes one T cell receptor beta chain. The authors' processing: Estimation of nucleated cell counts was performed using reference gene primer amplification. This table comes from immunoSEQ multiplex PCR, and its TCRdb copy is limited to in-frame clones, with some not included. That table gives V, J and clone size, and the DNA gave D and trimming. The sample yields around 75,000 clones, roughly 86% seen once. The CDR3 is 14 amino acids. Trimming removed 3 bases from V and 4 bases from J, with 12 bases in between. The V gene's germline CDR1 is MNHEY and CDR2 SMNVEV (reference sequence). This specimen comes from a study of blood T cell repertoires in COVID-19. Overall study: There were acute and convalescent COVID-19 samples, and they came from the United States, Italy and Spain. Sources were T cells, B-cell-depleted T cells, or PBMCs; the material itself was cDNA or gDNA.

This sequence originates from a man between 65 and 85 years old with active COVID-19. The gene calls are TRBV27 and TRBJ1-1; D is unresolved. The sequenced sample was peripheral blood. The chain's CDR3 is CASSLEWLGTEAFF. CDR3 in DNA: TGTGCCAGCAGTTTGGAGTGGCTCGGCACTGAAGCTTTCTTT.